The sequence of this T cell receptor beta chain was determined in a study of regulatory T cells in long-lasting Graves disease. In building TCR beta libraries, iRepertoire HTBI primers were used together with Arm-PCR of CDR3 regions. Using its own MiXCR run on the multiplex PCR reads, TCRdb lists one record per CDR3 protein. Seen here are about 340,000 distinct CDR3 sequences, about 18% observed once, and the top ten hold 29%. The V end was cut by 6 bases, the J end by 0 bases, with 17 bases between. CDR1 is DFQATT and CDR2 is SNEGSKA in the germline V gene (reference sequence). The CDR3 runs to 15 residues. To note about this clonotype: Its specificity is unknown.

Study findings and constraints: Reduced TCR diversity was observed in persistent Graves' patients versus newly diagnosed patients. Newly diagnosed disease favored TRBV20-1 and TRBJ2-1 over persistent disease.

The time point here: persistent/refractory GD, antithyroid drugs over 5 years with positive TRAb. From RNA extracted from PBMCs, the TCR library was made. American Thyroid Association guidelines defined how Graves' disease was diagnosed. The receptor's source is a female donor with Graves disease. This specimen consisted of peripheral blood mononuclear cells (PBMCs), obtained when the disease was refractory, from a patient treated with antithyroid drugs. This rearrangement joins TRBV20-1 to TRBJ2-5, with D hard to call. The DNA of the CDR3 is TGCAGTGCCCCCGGAACGGGTTGGTACCAAGAGACCCAGTACTTC. It is translated as CSAPGTGWYQETQYF.